This T cell receptor (beta chain) originates from a study of blood T cell repertoires in COVID-19. Study in general: Acute and convalescent COVID-19 specimens originated in the United States, Italy and Spain. Sample material is recorded as cDNA or gDNA derived from T cells, B-cell-depleted T cells, or PBMCs.

Germline lookup yields CDR1 LNHDA and CDR2 SQIVND (reference sequence). CDR3 size: 18 residues. J was trimmed by 10 bases and V by 3 bases; bases with no gene match: 19. Per the authors' pipeline: The assay estimated nucleated cells by amplifying reference gene primers. Profiling relied on immunoSEQ multiplex PCR, and the TCRdb table lists in-frame clones only, not all of them. From that table come the V and J calls and clone size; the DNA was used to work out D and trimming. This table has under 200,000 clones, over 70% appearing once. This receptor was obtained from a man between 65 and 80 years old with acute or convalescent COVID-19. The sample comprised peripheral blood. This chain joins TRBV19 and TRBJ1-5, with 9 bases identical to TRBD1. Here the CDR3 DNA reads TGTGCCAGTAGTATTTACCCCGGGACAGGGCTTCTCGAGTTCCCCCAGCATTTT. Its translation is CASSIYPGTGLLEFPQHF.